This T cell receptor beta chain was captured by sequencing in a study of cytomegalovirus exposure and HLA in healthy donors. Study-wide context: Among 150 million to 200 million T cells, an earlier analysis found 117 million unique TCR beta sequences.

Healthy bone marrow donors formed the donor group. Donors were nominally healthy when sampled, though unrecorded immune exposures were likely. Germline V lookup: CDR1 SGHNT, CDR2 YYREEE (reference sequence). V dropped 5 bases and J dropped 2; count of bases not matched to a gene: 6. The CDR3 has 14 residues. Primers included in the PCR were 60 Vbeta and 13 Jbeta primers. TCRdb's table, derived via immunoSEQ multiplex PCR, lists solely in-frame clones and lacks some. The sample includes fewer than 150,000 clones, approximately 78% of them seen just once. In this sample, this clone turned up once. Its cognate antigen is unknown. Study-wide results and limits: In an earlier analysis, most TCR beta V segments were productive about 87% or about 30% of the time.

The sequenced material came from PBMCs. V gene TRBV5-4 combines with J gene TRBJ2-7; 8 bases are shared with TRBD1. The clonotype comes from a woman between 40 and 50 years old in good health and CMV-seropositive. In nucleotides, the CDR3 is TGTGCCAGCAGTTCCAAACAGGGGGCCTACGAGCAGTACTTC. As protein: CASSSKQGAYEQYF.